This T cell receptor (beta chain) derives from a study of T cell changes during pregnancy in multiple sclerosis. Assay used: immunoSEQ multiplex PCR; TCRdb lists only in-frame clones, some missing. This table has 40,000 to 45,000 clones, roughly 87% appearing once. The sequence came from a female donor with multiple sclerosis, enrolled in a pregnancy study. The source was CD4+ T cells from peripheral blood mononuclear cells, collected in the first trimester of pregnancy.

The chain's CDR3 is CASSQDSGTDTQYF. The DNA for the CDR3 is TGTGCCAGCAGCCAAGATTCGGGCACAGATACGCAGTATTTT. The chain uses TRBV4-2 and TRBJ2-3; D uncertain. The CDR3 runs to 14 residues. Between the trimmed V and J ends, which lost 0 bases and 1 base, there was a span of 5 bases. Looked up from germline, CDR1 is LGHNA and CDR2 is YNFKEQ.